The 10 T cell receptor beta chains below all came from one sample that was sequenced in a study of cytomegalovirus exposure and HLA in healthy donors (dated by TCRdb to about 2017). Receptor amplification or capture employed the immunoSEQ multiplex PCR assay. A mixture of 60 forward primers for TCR Vbeta segments and 13 reverse primers for TCR Jbeta segments was used in the multiplex PCR. This is the immuneACCESS table as TCRdb keeps it, with only in-frame sequences that have V and J called. A part of the clones is gone; compared with another copy, unresolved V genes explain less than half, and the rest is unexplained. The sample table holds tens of thousands of clones, of which more than 75% were seen once. Roughly 9% of the sample is in the top ten clones. Material: PBMCs. The receptors here all came from a man younger than 40 in good health and CMV-seropositive.

The gene calls are TRBV9 and TRBJ2-2, with a tentative D call TRBD2 (6 bases). The CDR3 extends over 16 amino acids. The V gene lost 0 bases and the J gene lost 6 bases, with 15 bases spanning the gap. Germline assignment: CDR1 SGDLS and CDR2 YYNGEE. The CDR3 sequence is CASSVAGEGYPGELFF. CDR3 coding DNA: TGTGCCAGCAGCGTAGCGGGAGAGGGCTACCCCGGGGAGCTGTTTTTT. The variable domain in full, completed from reference TRBV9 and TRBJ2-2, reads DSGVTQTPKHLITATGQRVTLRCSPRSGDLSVYWYQQSLDQGLQFLIQYYNGEERAKGNILERFSAQQFPDLHSELNLSSLELGDSALYFCASSVAGEGYPGELFFGEGSRLTVL.

The CDR3: CASSPGQRFYEQYF. CDR3 bases: TGTGCCAGCAGTCCCGGCCAGCGGTTCTACGAGCAGTACTTC. The chain has TRBV27 and TRBJ2-7, with D possibly matching TRBD2 (5 bases). Germline-derived CDR1 and CDR2 are MNHEY and SMNVEV (reference sequence). The CDR3 loop spans 14 amino acids. V gave up 5 bases and J gave up 3 bases, with 14 bases separating them.

This chain joins TRBV2 and TRBJ1-5; 7 bases align to TRBD1. V dropped 6 bases and J dropped 2; count of bases not matched to a gene: 4. Per the germline V gene, CDR1 is SNHLY and CDR2 is FYNNEI. CDR3 size: 14 residues. The CDR3 nucleotides are TGTGCCAGCAGGGAGGGACAGCGCAATCAGCCCCAGCATTTT. It translates to CASREGQRNQPQHF.

The chain couples TRBV6-5 to TRBJ2-7; TRBD2 matches at 10 bases. CDR3 length: 16 amino acids. Trimming removed 0 bases from V and 2 bases from J; junction bases left unmatched: 4. Germline-derived CDR1 and CDR2 are MNHEY and SVGAGI. CDR3 coding DNA: TGTGCCAGCAGTTACTCGCCTAGCGGGAGTACCTACGAGCAGTACTTC. Its protein is CASSYSPSGSTYEQYF.

V usage is TRBV7-9 and J usage is TRBJ2-7; possibly TRBD2 for D (6 bases). Germline CDR1 is SEHNR and CDR2 is FQNEAQ (reference sequence). The length of the CDR3 is 17 residues. V lost 5 bases to trimming and J lost 5 bases, with 25 bases between them. CDR3 in amino acids: CASSPGRGGRNLHEQYF. The CDR3 bases are TGTGCCAGCAGCCCAGGCCGTGGGGGGAGAAATCTCCACGAGCAGTACTTC.

The sample holds one count of this clone. V gene TRBV7-9 combines with J gene TRBJ2-7; 7 nucleotides match TRBD1. The germline V gene has CDR1 SEHNR and CDR2 FQNEAQ (reference sequence). CDR3 length: 15 residues. Germline trimming cut 5 bases from V and 1 base from J; bases unmatched to any gene: 8. The CDR3 nucleotides are TGTGCCAGCAGCCAGCCGGGACAGCCGTCCTACGAGCAGTACTTC. It is translated as CASSQPGQPSYEQYF.

The rearrangement joins TRBV7-9 to TRBJ2-7; the D is unclear. Deletions cut 2 bases from V and 6 bases from J, with 5 bases between. CDR1 and CDR2 (germline): SEHNR, FQNEAQ (reference sequence). The CDR3 sequence is 11 residues long. The CDR3 protein is CASSLLAEQYF. CDR3 nucleotide sequence: TGTGCCAGCAGCTTATTGGCCGAGCAGTACTTC.

The chain combines TRBV15 with TRBJ2-5; possibly TRBD2 for D (5 bases). The CDR3 loop spans 15 amino acids. Germline V gene data show CDR1 as LNHNV and CDR2 as YYDKDF (reference sequence). Trimming removed 2 bases from V and 7 bases from J, with 17 bases in between. This CDR3 is CATSRNPRSEGTQYF. The CDR3 DNA follows: TGTGCCACCAGCAGAAATCCACGGTCTGAGGGGACCCAGTACTTC.

The chain uses TRBV5-1 and TRBJ1-4, with TRBD1 matching over 8 bases. The CDR3 has 14 residues. With V trimmed by 7 bases and J by 7 bases, 9 bases remained unmatched. Looked up from germline, CDR1 is SGHRS and CDR2 is YFSETQ. The CDR3 nucleotides read TGCGCCAGCGGTACAGGGGGGGCAGGTGAAAAACTGTTTTTT. Residues: CASGTGGAGEKLFF.

The V gene is TRBV5-1, the J gene TRBJ2-1; TRBD2 aligns across 9 bases. Germline V CDR1 and CDR2: SGHRS, YFSETQ. V gave up 0 bases and J gave up 4 bases; unmatched junction bases: 5. CDR3 length: 16 residues. The CDR3 reads CASSLDSGSAYNEQFF. The CDR3 DNA reads TGCGCCAGCAGCTTGGATAGCGGGAGCGCATACAATGAGCAGTTCTTC.